This TCR beta chain came from a study of cytomegalovirus exposure and HLA in healthy donors (dated by TCRdb to about 2017). Turning to the overall study: According to an earlier analysis of several hundred of the donors, about 179 million T cells yielded 117 million unique TCR beta sequences and 276 Gb of sequence data. On average, roughly 240,000 unique TCR beta nucleotide sequences were sequenced per donor among a few hundred genotyped donors of the cohort, with about 19% of those sequences being non-productive. All discovery cohort repertoires had been generated on a single sequencing platform. To decide whether each TCR beta V gene segment behaved as functional or pseudogenic, an earlier analysis of some 600 of the donors relied on high-throughput TCR beta sequencing. To study patterns of TCR occurrence, a later analysis re-analyzed previously published TCR beta repertoires from 550 to 800 donors and added high-resolution HLA genotyping. The study profiled the T cell repertoires of more than 500 subjects by immunosequencing and related them to cytomegalovirus serostatus. An early release covering roughly 600 HLA-typed donors comprised 250 to 350 gigabases of sequencing data and roughly 86 million unique TCR sequences. The study was designed to test whether signatures of past pathogen exposure could be identified by cataloging public T cell receptors. Of the roughly 430 genotyped donors, 81% fell in the genetic ancestry cluster associated with self-reported Caucasian donors. In a later genetic analysis, genome-wide SNP genotypes for about three fifths of the roughly 670 donors were used, and that subset was treated as a discovery cohort. Several DR-DQ haplotypes were treated as single units for association and clustering because of strong linkage in the cohort. In addition to the first cohort of 666 subjects, a separate validation cohort of 120 different subjects was used. The number of donors typed differed by locus, with roughly 629-640 for A, B, C, DRB1 and DQB1, around 560 for DQA1, nearly 610 for DPA1, and around 460 for DPB1. Donor age, sex, ethnicity and CMV serostatus were collected together with the repertoire data. In the later analysis, no new phenotypic data were used to find candidate immune exposures; instead, reliance was placed on TCR beta sequences and their occurrence across donors. Both class I and class II loci were covered by HLA typing, at four-digit resolution. To predict cytomegalovirus infection status, the study brought together high-throughput TCR immunosequencing, statistical association of individual TCRs with disease status, and machine learning. The investigation overall reported the following: This cohort had only TCR beta chains sequenced, and the lack of alpha or paired-chain data limited which features could be detected. Approximately 18 rarely observed V segments, including chromosome 9 orphons, were excluded from the earlier analysis of several hundred of the donors because counts were too low. According to a later analysis, TCR association rates differed among HLA loci, with DRB1 alleles showing the most associated TCRs and HLA-C alleles showing the fewest. Some IMGT-functional V segments, including TRBV6-2 and TRBV6-3, could not be distinguished by the 87-base-pair reads and were therefore excluded. In a later genetic analysis, fewer N-insertions in productive TCRs were reported among donors in an Asian-associated ancestry cluster than the roughly 640-donor mean. Because some donors lacked HLA typing at each locus, the association tests relied only on the typed subset. Across donors, most TCR sequences were observed very rarely, whereas some public TCRs were present in many individuals. In a later genetic analysis, a missense DCLRE1C variant was associated with V-gene and J-gene trimming of TCR beta chains, and the association was replicated in an independent cohort. A further reported finding was that TCR beta sequences accurately predicted the HLA-A and HLA-B alleles for most subjects in the first cohort. A later analysis associated about 17,000 TCR beta sequences with specific HLA alleles at a false discovery rate of 0.05. Cytomegalovirus status was reported to be diagnosed by the classifier with high specificity and sensitivity in both the original and validation cohorts. Presence/absence analyses assumed roughly uniform sequencing depth across donors, an assumption that may not hold. Correlated functional status among segregating V segments might be attributable to linkage disequilibrium, but an unknown experimental factor could not be ruled out. According to a later analysis, parvovirus B19, influenza, CMV and Epstein-Barr virus appeared linked to several top co-occurrence clusters. In a later analysis, HLA-associated TCR beta chains were found to be more clonally expanded and to have lower generation probabilities than equally common non-associated chains. The study gave a list of about 170 TCR beta chains associated with cytomegalovirus. It was suggested by the authors that the approach could potentially be generalized to other disease states and immunological phenotypes. The only immune exposure information available for the cohort was CMV serostatus. In an earlier analysis of some 500 of the donors, most TCR beta V segments were observed in productive rearrangements about 87% or about 30% of the time, broadly matching IMGT annotations. When HLA alleles, especially DR and DQ, strongly co-occurred, attributing TCR associations to individual alleles was difficult. The sequencing pipeline was judged likely to have produced a cluster of highly shared sequence variants as a technical artifact. In vitro tests confirmed that a few of the cytomegalovirus-associated TCR beta chains recognize cytomegalovirus antigens. According to a later analysis, most CMV-associated TCR beta chains appeared to be HLA-restricted, and the HLA associations seemed to be driven largely by CMV exposure.

CDR1 and CDR2 are read off the germline V gene (reference sequence) as GTSNPN and SVGIG. Including the terminal cysteine and phenylalanine, the CDR3 comprises 14 residues. The read is trimmed to its CDR3 DNA, 42 bases read in frame from base 1. Unmatched junction bases come to 7, with V trimmed by 4 bases and J by 8 bases. In total, roughly 710 healthy bone marrow donors made up the cohort. All cohort members were sampled while nominally healthy, although unrecorded immune exposures were likely present. The donor tested CMV seronegative and was one of the 352 seronegative cohort members. A peripheral blood sample was provided by each donor, and peripheral blood mononuclear cells were used for TCR beta sequencing. The Qiagen DNeasy Blood Extraction Kit was used to extract genomic DNA from the blood cell samples. Details on this clone: The antigen it binds to is not known. No quality values exist for individual bases; no much larger clone is one base distant.

Receptor amplification or capture employed the immunoSEQ multiplex PCR assay. For the multiplex PCR, a mixture combining 60 forward primers for TCR Vbeta segments and 13 reverse primers for TCR Jbeta segments was used. The CDR3 region of rearranged TCR beta genes was amplified from genomic DNA by a multiplex PCR assay. Amplified TCR beta libraries were sequenced as 87-base-pair reads on the Illumina HiSeq System. In the original analysis: Across the 640 or so repertoires, a later analysis counted tens of millions of unique TCR beta chains, 8.5 million to 12 million of which were shared by at least two donors. Raw reads were error-corrected and collapsed into unique sequences with a nearest-neighbor algorithm that merged closely related sequences to remove PCR and sequencing errors. Alignment of CDR3 sequences to IMGT reference sequences was used to assign V, D and J gene segments. For a sequence to be retained, a match of at least six nucleotides to both a V gene segment and a J gene segment was required. A rearrangement was called productive if the CDR3 had no stop codons and remained in frame with V and J, and every other rearrangement was called non-productive. Following IMGT convention, CDR3 was defined as the stretch from the second conserved V-encoded cysteine up to the conserved J-encoded phenylalanine. The earlier analysis of about 640 of the donors excluded any sequence lacking an unambiguous match to a single V gene segment. In an earlier analysis of approximately 500 of the donors, a V segment was called functional when productive rearrangements were above 56.7%, and segregating when the standard deviation between donors exceeded 5%. To diagnose cytomegalovirus status from the catalog of TCR beta chain sequences, a statistical classification framework was built. A later analysis assigned V and J genes by comparing TCR nucleotide sequences with IMGT/GENE-DB human TR gene sequences. A later analysis assigned CDR3 sequences and most-parsimonious VDJ recombination scenarios with the TCRdist pipeline. In a later analysis, each TCR beta chain was defined by its CDR3 amino acid sequence together with its V-gene family, and reads without a unique V-gene family were excluded. To address suspected cross-contamination and a sequencing artifact, a later analysis removed 592 highly shared, low-generation-probability nucleotide sequences. A later analysis calculated a clonal expansion index for each public chain from normalized within-repertoire ranks of inferred template counts. In a later analysis, generation probabilities were computed using a VDJ recombination model fitted to out-of-frame rearrangements, and the results were checked against IGoR. In a later analysis, TCR-TCR, TCR-HLA and TCR-CMV co-occurrence was scored with hypergeometric tests, and a repertoire-size bias correction was applied to TCR pairs. A later analysis estimated false discovery rates by permuting HLA or CMV assignments 20 times. In a later analysis, co-occurring TCRs were grouped using DBSCAN, and TCRdist sequence similarity was added for clustering within HLA-allele-positive subsets. Repertoires with fewer than 30,000 or more than 120,000 public chains were left out of co-occurrence clustering, as were about 5 repertoires with anomalous nucleotide sharing. TCRdb stores this immuneACCESS table with in-frame sequences only. Part of the clones is absent; in the studies checked, under half of the shortfall reflects unresolved V genes, and no reason is known for the rest. Clone size and the V and J calls come from that table; the DNA yielded D and trimming. The sample data list fewer than 150,000 clones, and around three quarters of these were observed just once. The biggest ten clones account for approximately 2.3% of the sample.

The sequence links TRBV30 to TRBJ2-1, with 11 bases in between that match TRBD2. Sequencing used PBMCs. This sequence originates from a man aged 25 to 40 in good health and CMV-seronegative. The base sequence is TGTGCCTGGAACCAACTAGCGGGAGTAGATGAGCAGTTCTTC. It translates to CAWNQLAGVDEQFF.